The clone carrying this TCR beta chain occurred once. It was with 60 Vbeta and 13 Jbeta primers that the PCR ran. Clones were sequenced by immunoSEQ multiplex PCR, and TCRdb holds only the in-frame ones, with some missing. The sample has about 190,000 clones, around 75% seen once. CDR1 and CDR2 (germline): SNHLY, FYNNEI. Between the trimmed V and J ends, which lost 6 bases and 3 bases, there was a span of 8 bases. This CDR3 has 12 residues. The data were taken from a study of cytomegalovirus exposure and HLA in healthy donors. The chain employs TRBV2 and TRBJ1-1; possible D gene TRBD1, 5 bases. The sequence derives from a woman between 25 and 40 years old in good health and CMV-seropositive. The sample comprised PBMCs. In DNA, the CDR3 is TGTGCCAGCAGGGTCAGGGACACTGAAGCTTTCTTT. It codes for CASRVRDTEAFF.